These T cell receptor beta chains were read from a single sample in a study of CD8 T cells in ankylosing spondylitis. Using its own MiXCR run on the 5' RACE reads, TCRdb lists one record per CDR3 protein. The sample consists of about 540,000 distinct CDR3 sequences, about 13% of them appearing once. Source material: blood, either unsorted or a sorted T cell fraction (not recorded which). These receptors were obtained from a male donor with ankylosing spondylitis. Both conserved end residues are part of each CDR3. The D gene is left open where the match is weak. Rows may omit the clone size; those that give it use once, few, many or a size class.

NA,TRBV7-2,NA,TRBJ2-7,CASSLAGILNEQYF,TGTGCCAGCAGCTTAGCGGGGATTTTGAACGAGCAGTACTTC
TRBD2,TRBV3-1,NA,TRBJ2-7,CASNLAGRGEQYF,TGTGCCAGCAACCTAGCGGGGCGAGGAGAGCAGTACTTC
NA,TRBV24-1,NA,TRBJ2-3,CATSDYDRTDTQYF,TGTGCCACCAGTGACTATGACCGCACAGATACGCAGTATTTT
NA,TRBV7-2,many,TRBJ2-3,CASSPRVSRDFTDTQYF,TGTGCCAGCAGCCCGCGCGTGTCGCGGGATTTCACAGATACGCAGTATTTT
NA,TRBV3-1,NA,TRBJ2-5,CASTGTDKNCF,TGTGCCAGCACCGGGACGGACAAAAATTGCTTC
TRBD1,TRBV29-1,NA,TRBJ1-1,CSVATGVSTEAFF,TGCAGCGTTGCTACAGGGGTGAGCACTGAAGCTTTCTTT
NA,TRBV10-3,NA,TRBJ1-3,CAISDAGHSGNTIYF,TGTGCCATCAGTGACGCGGGGCACTCTGGAAACACCATATATTTT
NA,TRBV5-6,few,TRBJ1-1,CASSLSDRLNTEAFF,TGTGCCAGCAGCTTATCGGACCGCCTGAACACTGAAGCTTTCTTT
NA,TRBV29-1,few,TRBJ2-5,CSVEDPVGVGETQYF,TGCAGCGTTGAAGATCCCGTGGGGGTAGGAGAGACCCAGTACTTC
NA,TRBV12-3/TRBV12-4,NA,TRBJ2-2,CASRWTANTGELFF,TGTGCCAGCAGATGGACAGCGAACACCGGGGAGCTGTTTTTT
TRBD1,TRBV5-5,few,TRBJ1-5,CASSLAGQGSNQPQHF,TGTGCCAGCAGCTTGGCAGGACAGGGGAGCAATCAGCCCCAGCATTTT
NA,TRBV5-1,NA,TRBJ2-3,CASSWQGADTQYF,TGCGCCAGCAGCTGGCAGGGTGCAGATACGCAGTATTTT
NA,TRBV9,NA,TRBJ2-1,CASSLGISYNEQFF,TGTGCCAGCAGCCTCGGTATTTCCTACAATGAGCAGTTCTTC
NA,TRBV5-1,few,TRBJ1-3,CASSLAAASGNTIYF,TGCGCCAGCAGCTTGGCGGCAGCCTCTGGAAACACCATATATTTT
NA,TRBV11-2,few,TRBJ2-3,CASSKPALTGKATDTQYF,TGTGCCAGCAGCAAACCAGCCCTCACGGGAAAAGCCACAGATACGCAGTATTTT
TRBD2,TRBV5-1,NA,TRBJ2-1,CASRETSGSHNEQFF,TGCGCCAGCAGAGAGACTAGCGGGAGTCATAATGAGCAGTTCTTC
NA,TRBV29-1,few,TRBJ1-1,CSVERGGTNTEAFF,TGCAGCGTTGAACGCGGAGGGACGAACACTGAAGCTTTCTTT
NA,TRBV7-6,NA,TRBJ2-3,CASSLASRWADTQYF,TGTGCCAGCAGCTTAGCCAGCCGTTGGGCAGATACGCAGTATTTT